Listed below are T cell receptor beta chains from one sample, sequenced in a study of T cell changes during pregnancy in multiple sclerosis. TCRdb keeps only in-frame clones here, not all; method: immunoSEQ multiplex PCR. In the table there are about 40,000 clones, 70% to 90% of which are singletons. Material: CD4+ T cells from peripheral blood mononuclear cells, obtained before pregnancy. All receptors derive from a female donor with multiple sclerosis, enrolled in a pregnancy study. CDR3s include the opening cysteine and the closing phenylalanine or tryptophan. The D gene is left open where the match is weak. Clone size is shown for a subset of rows, as once, few, many or a class of expanded clone.

clone_size	d_call	v_call	j_call	cdr3_nt	cdr3_aa
-	TRBD1	TRBV19	TRBJ1-2	TGTGCCATTTCTTCCGGGACAGCCTATGGCTACACCTTC	CAISSGTAYGYTF
-	TRBD1	TRBV29-1	TRBJ1-1	TGCAGCGTTCGACAGGGGTGGGGTATGAACACTGAAGCTTTCTTT	CSVRQGWGMNTEAFF
-	-	TRBV2	TRBJ2-5	TGTGCCAGCACCTTACAAGGAGGAGAGACCCAGTACTTC	CASTLQGGETQYF
-	-	TRBV10-1	TRBJ1-1	TGCGCCAGCGGGGCGGGACGGGAGTCTGAAGCTTTCTTT	CASGAGRESEAFF
-	-	TRBV9	TRBJ2-2	TGTGCCAGCAGCCTCAGAGGAAGATCAGCGGCAGGGGAGCTGTTTTTT	CASSLRGRSAAGELFF
-	-	TRBV7-2	TRBJ1-4	TGTGCCAGCAGCTTACCGACGGCGGGCGGAGAAAAACTGTTTTTT	CASSLPTAGGEKLFF
-	-	TRBV7-2	TRBJ1-6	TGTGCCAGCAGCCCGGTCCCGGGAAATTTTGGTTCACCCCTCCACTTT	CASSPVPGNFGSPLHF
-	TRBD1	TRBV28	TRBJ2-5	TGTGCCAGCAGTCACAGGGGGGTAGGGACCCAGTACTTC	CASSHRGVGTQYF
-	-	TRBV15	TRBJ1-1	TGTGCCACCAGCAGAGACAGGGGGAACACTGAAGCTTTCTTT	CATSRDRGNTEAFF
-	TRBD1	TRBV30	TRBJ1-6	TGTGCCTGGAGGACAGGGACTAATTCACCCCTCCACTTT	CAWRTGTNSPLHF
once	TRBD1	TRBV10-3	TRBJ1-1	TGTGCCATCAGTGTGGACAGGGCCAACACTGAAGCTTTCTTT	CAISVDRANTEAFF
-	TRBD2	TRBV5-1	TRBJ2-1	TGCGCCAGCAGCTTGGGACTAGCGGGGAGCACCTACAATGAGCAGTTCTTC	CASSLGLAGSTYNEQFF
-	TRBD1	TRBV7-8	TRBJ2-4	TGTGCCAGCAGCCAACGACAGGGATTGGCCAAAAACATTCAGTACTTC	CASSQRQGLAKNIQYF
-	-	TRBV5-6	TRBJ2-4	TGTGCCAGCAGCCCCCGCGGGACGTCAAACATTCAGTACTTC	CASSPRGTSNIQYF
-	-	TRBV29-1	TRBJ2-5	TGCAGCGTGGAAGAGAGACTACAAGAGACCCAGTACTTC	CSVEERLQETQYF